A selection of T cell receptor beta chains follows, all from one sample in a study of T cell repertoires in cytomegalovirus infection. TCRdb analysed the reads with MiXCR anew, one entry per CDR3 protein. The profile shows about 900,000 distinct CDR3 sequences, roughly 30% of them singletons. Antigens of these TCRs are unknown. Specimen: cultured CD8+ T cells from PBMCs, collected from culture after CMV antigen stimulation. Receptor source: a human donor in good health (CMV status not recorded). Some clones in this sample may be carry-over from other donors' samples. Both conserved end residues are part of each CDR3. A D gene is named only where the DNA matches it firmly. Not all rows give a size; the values are once, few, many and, for expanded clones, a class.

D gene | clone size | J gene | V gene | CDR3 DNA | CDR3 protein
. | few | TRBJ1-2 | TRBV27 | TGTGCCAGCAGTTTATTGGCCTCCCTCAACTTGGGCTACACCTTC | CASSLLASLNLGYTF
TRBD2 | few | TRBJ2-5 | TRBV4-2 | TGTGCCAGCAGCCAAGATGAGTCTAGCGGGGGCCCCCGGTGGGAGACCCAGTACTTC | CASSQDESSGGPRWETQYF
. | many | TRBJ2-1 | TRBV7-2 | TGTGCCAGCAGCCCCAGCGGTAGCGACTCCTACAATGAGCAGTTCTTC | CASSPSGSDSYNEQFF
. | . | TRBJ1-6 | TRBV12-5 | TGTGCTAGTGGTCCACGGGACGGCCTAAATTCACCCCTCCACTTT | CASGPRDGLNSPLHF
. | . | TRBJ1-1 | TRBV28 | TGTGCCAGCAGTGTGACGGTTGGACGATCTGAAGCTTTCTTT | CASSVTVGRSEAFF
. | . | TRBJ1-4 | TRBV7-9 | TGTGCCAGCAGCTTAACAGGGAGGAAAGAAAAACTGTTTTTT | CASSLTGRKEKLFF
. | few | TRBJ2-5 | TRBV4-1 | TGCGCCAGCAGCCAACACAGGACCGGCGAGACCCAGTACTTC | CASSQHRTGETQYF
. | . | TRBJ2-5 | TRBV15 | TGTGCCACCAGCAGAGATATAAGCTCCACCGGGGAGACCCAGTACTTC | CATSRDISSTGETQYF
. | few | TRBJ2-7 | TRBV19 | TGTGCCAGTAGTATAGATCCGGGCAACTACGAGCAGTACTTC | CASSIDPGNYEQYF
. | few | TRBJ2-7 | TRBV13 | TGTGCCAGCAGCCCTATACCCCCAGGGCAGGGGCCCCGCGAGCAGTACTTC | CASSPIPPGQGPREQYF
. | . | TRBJ2-1 | TRBV7-6 | TGTGCCAGCAGCTTAGGGGGGGTCCGGTACAATGAGCAGTTCTTC | CASSLGGVRYNEQFF
. | few | TRBJ1-1 | TRBV18 | TGTGCCAGCTCACCAATCGGGGTCGAGACTGAAGCTTTCTTT | CASSPIGVETEAFF
TRBD1 | many | TRBJ1-2 | TRBV7-2 | TGTGCCAGCAGCCCCGTGGACAGGTTCGACTATGGCTACACCTTC | CASSPVDRFDYGYTF
. | . | TRBJ1-6 | TRBV7-9 | TGTGCCAGCAGCTTAGTACAGGCCAATTCGGCCCTCCACTTT | CASSLVQANSALHF
TRBD1 | few | TRBJ1-6 | TRBV7-2 | TGTGCCAGCAGCCGCAGGGACAGGGATTCACCCCTCCACTTT | CASSRRDRDSPLHF
TRBD1 | few | TRBJ2-1 | TRBV7-6 | TGTGCCAGCAGCTTGACAGGGGGGTCCAATGAGCAGTTCTTC | CASSLTGGSNEQFF
. | many | TRBJ2-2 | TRBV6-6 | TGTGCCAGCAGTTACGAACGGGGCCGGCGAGGCGGGGAGCTGTTTTTT | CASSYERGRRGGELFF
. | . | TRBJ1-1 | TRBV10-3 | TGTGCCGGCGGCGGGGGCTTGCCTAACACTGAAGCTTTCTTT | CAGGGGLPNTEAFF
. | many | TRBJ2-5 | TRBV28 | TGTGCCAGCAGTCACCCGACAGGTTCGGGGGAGACCCAGTACTTC | CASSHPTGSGETQYF
. | few | TRBJ2-2 | TRBV27 | TGTGCCAGCAGTTTAGCGGCAGGGGCCGGGGAGCTGTTTTTT | CASSLAAGAGELFF
. | . | TRBJ2-1 | TRBV7-3 | TGTGCCAGCAGCTCATTGGCGGGGGCAGGCAATGAGCAGTTCTTC | CASSSLAGAGNEQFF
. | few | TRBJ2-2 | TRBV4-1 | TGCGCCAGCAGCCCTACCAACCGGGGCACCGGGGAGCTGTTTTTT | CASSPTNRGTGELFF
. | many | TRBJ1-1 | TRBV4-1 | TGCGCCAGCAGCCAAGAGGGGGGGAACACTGAAGCTTTCTTT | CASSQEGGNTEAFF
. | . | TRBJ2-5 | TRBV12-3/TRBV12-4 | TGTGCCAGCACCGTATCAGGGGTGGGTGAGACCCAGTACTTC | CASTVSGVGETQYF
. | . | TRBJ2-5 | TRBV27 | TGTGCCAGCACCGGACAGTTGGGGGAGACCCAGTACTTC | CASTGQLGETQYF
. | . | TRBJ1-3 | TRBV7-6 | TGTGCCAGCAGCGCCGCCAGGGGAGCCGGAAACACCATATATTTT | CASSAARGAGNTIYF
. | . | TRBJ1-1 | TRBV27 | TGTGCCAGCACCCTAACGTGGGGGACTGAAGCTTTCTTT | CASTLTWGTEAFF
TRBD2 | . | TRBJ2-5 | TRBV19 | TGTGCCAGTAGCGTGGGACTAGCGGTGGAGACCCAGTACTTC | CASSVGLAVETQYF
TRBD2 | few | TRBJ2-5 | TRBV6-5 | TGTGCCAGCAGTCTACTAGCGGGGGGGATAGGTGATCAAGAGACCCAGTACTTC | CASSLLAGGIGDQETQYF
. | . | TRBJ2-1 | TRBV13 | TGTGCCAGCAGTATCAGGGTAGCGCAGTTCTTC | CASSIRVAQFF
TRBD2 | many | TRBJ2-5 | TRBV12-3/TRBV12-4 | TGTGCCAGCAGTCCTACCCTGAGCCCGGGAGGCCACCAAGAGACCCAGTACTTC | CASSPTLSPGGHQETQYF
. | few | TRBJ2-2 | TRBV20-1 | TGCAGTGCTAGCGGATCGAACACCGGGGAGCTGTTTTTT | CSASGSNTGELFF
. | . | TRBJ1-4 | TRBV5-1 | TGCGCCAGCAGCTTGGTCGGCAGCCCTAATGAAAAACTGTTTTTT | CASSLVGSPNEKLFF
. | few | TRBJ2-2 | TRBV29-1 | TGCAGCGTTTGGACAAAGAACACCGGGGAGCTGTTTTTT | CSVWTKNTGELFF
TRBD1 | . | TRBJ2-3 | TRBV5-5 | TGTGCCAGCAGCCACCCCGGGACAGCCACAGATACGCAGTATTTT | CASSHPGTATDTQYF
. | . | TRBJ1-5 | TRBV6-5 | TGTGCCAGCAGACAGGGTAGCAATCAGCCCCAGCATTTT | CASRQGSNQPQHF
TRBD1 | few | TRBJ2-3 | TRBV27 | TGTGCCAGCAGTTATTCGGGACAGGGTATATCAGATACGCAGTATTTT | CASSYSGQGISDTQYF
. | few | TRBJ2-2 | TRBV11-2 | TGTGCCAGCAGCGACCAGTTCAGGCCCCTCAACACCGGGGAGCTGTTTTTT | CASSDQFRPLNTGELFF
. | . | TRBJ1-2 | TRBV6-5 | TGTGCCAGCAGTTATCTATCTCTGGACAGCGATAACTATGGCTACACCTTC | CASSYLSLDSDNYGYTF
TRBD2 | . | TRBJ2-7 | TRBV20-1 | TGCAGTGCTAGGGCGGCGGGGGGTACCTACGAGCAGTACTTC | CSARAAGGTYEQYF
. | . | TRBJ2-5 | TRBV4-3 | TGCGCCAGCAGCCAAGCGAGGGGGGCATGGGAGACCCAGTACTTC | CASSQARGAWETQYF
TRBD1 | few | TRBJ1-4 | TRBV20-1 | TGCAGTGCTAGAGATCTGGACAGGGGGCCTGAAAAACTGTTTTTT | CSARDLDRGPEKLFF
. | . | TRBJ2-1 | TRBV6-5 | TGTGCCAGCAGTTACTCGACTTCAGGAGGGCCTTACAATGAGCAGTTCTTC | CASSYSTSGGPYNEQFF
. | . | TRBJ2-5 | TRBV27 | TGTGCCAGCAGTTTATCCGGTGGGGGAGCCCCAGAGACCCAGTACTTC | CASSLSGGGAPETQYF
TRBD2 | . | TRBJ2-1 | TRBV29-1 | TGCAGCGTTACCCCCGCCCAAGGGAGGGCCTACAATGAGCAGTTCTTC | CSVTPAQGRAYNEQFF